This TCR beta chain stems from a study of blood T cell repertoires in COVID-19. The method was immunoSEQ multiplex PCR; TCRdb's version includes in-frame clones alone and lacks a portion of them. The sample lists about 210,000 clones; approximately 85% were seen once. Patients from Seattle were sampled longitudinally, starting during active infection. The sequence was collected from a woman aged 70-85 years with COVID-19, enrolled during active disease. Sequenced sample: peripheral blood.

CDR3 nucleotide sequence: TGTGCCAGCAGCCAACGGGATCCCAACTATGGCTACACCTTC. Amino acids: CASSQRDPNYGYTF. The rearrangement uses TRBV3-1 (or the pseudogene TRBV3-2) and TRBJ1-2; D remains unclear. Per the germline V gene, CDR1 is LGHDT and CDR2 is YNNKEL (reference sequence). V lost 2 bases, J lost 2 bases, and 9 bases lay in between. CDR3 length equals 14 residues.